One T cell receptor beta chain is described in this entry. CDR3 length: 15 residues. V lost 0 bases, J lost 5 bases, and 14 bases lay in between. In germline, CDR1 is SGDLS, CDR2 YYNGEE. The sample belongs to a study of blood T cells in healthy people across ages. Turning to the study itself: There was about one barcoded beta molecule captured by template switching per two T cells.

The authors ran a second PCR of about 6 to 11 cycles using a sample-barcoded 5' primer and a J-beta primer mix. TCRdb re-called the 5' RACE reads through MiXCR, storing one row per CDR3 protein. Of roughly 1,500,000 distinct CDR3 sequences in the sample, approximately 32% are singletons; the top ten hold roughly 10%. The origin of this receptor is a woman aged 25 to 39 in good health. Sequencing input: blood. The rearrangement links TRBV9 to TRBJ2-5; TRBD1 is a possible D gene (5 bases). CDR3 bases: TGTGCCAGCAGCGTAGGATCACGAGCAGGGGAGACCCAGTACTTC. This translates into CASSVGSRAGETQYF.